This T cell receptor (beta chain) derives from a study of blood T cell repertoires in COVID-19. Produced via immunoSEQ multiplex PCR; TCRdb's table is partial and in-frame only. The sample comprises roughly 240,000 clones, roughly 86% of which are singletons, and around 1.5% rests with the top ten. V dropped 9 bases and J dropped 0; count of bases not matched to a gene: 8. The V gene's germline CDR1 is LNHDA and CDR2 SQIVND (reference sequence). This CDR3 has 14 amino acids. The chain couples TRBV19 to TRBJ2-7, with 7 bases aligning to TRBD1. The TCR was taken from a woman aged 55-70 years who had recovered from COVID-19. Sequenced material: peripheral blood. The DNA for the CDR3 is TGTGCCAGCAACAGGGGATTAGACTCCTACGAGCAGTACTTC. It encodes CASNRGLDSYEQYF.